The 21 T cell receptor beta chains in this list originate from one sample, sequenced in a study of blood T cell repertoires in COVID-19. TCRdb keeps only in-frame clones here, not all; method: immunoSEQ multiplex PCR. The profile shows 150,000 or so clones, roughly 80% of them singletons. The specimen was peripheral blood. These receptors all stem from a woman between 65 and 79 years old with COVID-19, enrolled during active disease.

This rearrangement joins TRBV6-1 to TRBJ2-5, with a tentative D call TRBD2 (6 bases). This CDR3 has 14 residues. Trimming removed 3 bases at V and 5 bases at J, with 13 bases between. Germline lookup yields CDR1 MNHNS and CDR2 SASEGT. CDR3 region: CASSDPTGVETQYF. The CDR3 nucleotides read TGTGCCAGCAGTGATCCGACGGGGGTTGAGACCCAGTACTTC.

In its sample, this clone was seen a few times. The chain has TRBV18 and TRBJ1-6, with D tentatively TRBD1 (6 bases). The CDR3 is 15 residues long. Between the trimmed V and J ends, which lost 2 bases and 9 bases, there was a span of 14 bases. Germline lookup yields CDR1 KGHSH and CDR2 LQKENI. The CDR3 protein is CASSPSWDTSSPLHF. DNA of the CDR3: TGTGCCAGCTCACCAAGTTGGGACACTAGTTCACCCCTCCACTTT. Full variable domain (rest looked up from reference TRBV18 and TRBJ1-6): NAGVMQNPRHLVRRRGQEARLRCSPMKGHSHVYWYRQLPEEGLKFMVYLQKENIIDESGMPKERFSAEFPKEGPSILRIQQVVRGDSAAYFCASSPSWDTSSPLHFGNGTRLTVT.

The V call is TRBV7-2, the J call TRBJ2-7, with D maybe TRBD1 (6 bases). Between the trimmed V and J ends, which lost 5 bases and 1 base, there was a span of 18 bases. CDR3 length: 16 residues. In germline, CDR1 is SGHTA, CDR2 FQGNSA. The CDR3 nucleotides are TGTGCCAGCAGCCCTGACAGGCCAGTTGTTTCCTACGAGCAGTACTTC. Protein sequence: CASSPDRPVVSYEQYF.

The table lists this clone with a count of one. The rearrangement uses TRBV18 and TRBJ2-1, with D possibly being TRBD2 (7 bases). Between the trimmed V and J ends, which lost 1 base and 15 bases, there was a span of 28 bases. CDR1 is KGHSH, CDR2 LQKENI, per germline. CDR3 length: 17 amino acids. CDR3 DNA sequence: TGTGCCAGCTCACCACTGGGGGCGGGGGCCCCTCAGGCAATTGGGTTCTTC. Translating gives CASSPLGAGAPQAIGFF.

V usage is TRBV28 and J usage is TRBJ1-2, with 8 bases fitting TRBD1. V lost 6 bases to trimming and J lost 5 bases; unmatched junction nucleotides: 11. CDR3 length equals 15 residues. Germline V gene sequence: CDR1 MDHEN, CDR2 SYDVKM. The CDR3 nucleotides are TGTGCCAGCAGCGAAGCCAGGGGGCAGGGATATGGCTACACCTTC. It yields the protein CASSEARGQGYGYTF.

This sequence joins TRBV7-9 and TRBJ1-1, with TRBD1 identical over 7 bases. Germline assignment: CDR1 SEHNR and CDR2 FQNEAQ (reference sequence). The V and J ends lost 5 bases and 1 base, in that order; junction bases with no gene match: 1. CDR3 length: 13 residues. The CDR3 DNA follows: TGTGCCAGCAGCCGACAGGGGAACACTGAAGCTTTCTTT. Translated, it gives CASSRQGNTEAFF. The variable domain in full, completed from reference TRBV7-9 and TRBJ1-1, reads DTGVSQNPRHKITKRGQNVTFRCDPISEHNRLYWYRQTLGQGPEFLTYFQNEAQLEKSRLLSDRFSAERPKGSFSTLEIQRTEQGDSAMYLCASSRQGNTEAFFGQGTRLTVV.

This clone was seen a few times. This chain links TRBV28 with TRBJ2-7; 12 nucleotides align to TRBD2. J was trimmed by 0 bases and V by 3 bases; bases with no gene match: 3. The CDR3 covers 16 residues. The V gene's germline CDR1 is MDHEN and CDR2 SYDVKM. CDR3 sequence: CASSFSSGGASYEQYF. Written as DNA, the CDR3 is TGTGCCAGCAGTTTTTCTAGCGGGGGGGCCTCCTACGAGCAGTACTTC.

V gene TRBV16 combines with J gene TRBJ2-3; TRBD1 aligns across 7 bases. With 0 bases clipped from V and 2 bases from J, the junction kept 2 bases outside the gene matches. Germline V gives CDR1 KGHSY, CDR2 FQNENV. The CDR3 spans 15 residues. The CDR3 region has the DNA TGTGCCAGCAGCCAATCGGGGACAGACACAGATACGCAGTATTTT. Translated, it gives CASSQSGTDTDTQYF.

This clone is a singleton in its sample. This rearrangement joins TRBV3-1 (or the pseudogene TRBV3-2) to TRBJ1-6; D unresolved. Germline values: CDR1 LGHDT, CDR2 YNNKEL (reference sequence). Between the trimmed V and J ends, which lost 6 bases and 7 bases, there was a span of 19 bases. CDR3 length equals 16 residues. The CDR3 sequence: CASSLSRSLSNSPLHF. CDR3 DNA: TGTGCCAGCAGTCTCTCCCGGAGCCTGTCAAATTCACCCCTCCACTTT.

V gene TRBV7-9 combines with J gene TRBJ1-1, with 7 bases lining up with TRBD1. The CDR3 sequence is 15 residues long. Germline trimming cut 4 bases from V and 2 bases from J; bases unmatched to any gene: 7. Germline CDR1 SEHNR, CDR2 FQNEAQ (reference sequence). The CDR3 DNA follows: TGTGCCAGCAGCTCCAAGACAGGGATAAACACTGAAGCTTTCTTT. Amino acid sequence: CASSSKTGINTEAFF.

This chain uses TRBV10-3 with TRBJ2-5; TRBD2 aligns across 11 bases. CDR3 size: 17 residues. V was clipped by 0 bases and J by 3 bases; unmatched bases: 6. Germline V gene sequence: CDR1 ENHRY, CDR2 SYGVKD. CDR3 sequence reads: CAISESIATSGKETQYF. The DNA for the CDR3 is TGTGCCATCAGTGAGTCCATAGCGACTAGCGGGAAAGAGACCCAGTACTTC.

The V and J genes are TRBV7-9 and TRBJ2-7; D not certain. With 4 bases removed from V and 5 bases from J, the gap between germline ends came to 6 bases. The CDR3 spans 11 residues. CDR1 is SEHNR and CDR2 is FQNEAQ in the germline V gene (reference sequence). The CDR3 region has the DNA TGTGCCAGCAGCTCAGAACACGAGCAGTACTTC. Its translation is CASSSEHEQYF.

This chain links TRBV5-6 with TRBJ1-2; D might be TRBD1 (6 bases). Trimming removed 4 bases at V and 8 bases at J, with 21 bases between. This CDR3 comprises 15 residues. Germline V gives CDR1 SGHDT, CDR2 YYEEEE. CDR3 DNA: TGTGCCAGCAGCGACACCCACAGGGCTGGAGGCGGCTACACCTTC. This codes for CASSDTHRAGGGYTF.

V and J are TRBV4-1 and TRBJ2-5; 15 nucleotides agree with TRBD2. The ends lost 5 bases at V and 5 bases at J; junction bases unmatched: 3. The CDR3 consists of 15 residues. Germline CDR1 and CDR2: MGHRA and YSYEKL. The CDR3 loop is CASSEGLAGGETQYF. Written as DNA, the CDR3 is TGCGCCAGCAGCGAAGGACTAGCGGGGGGGGAGACCCAGTACTTC.

This rearrangement joins TRBV19 to TRBJ1-3; D is possibly TRBD1 (5 bases). This CDR3 has 15 amino acids. Deletions cut 7 bases from V and 0 bases from J, with 13 bases between. Germline-derived CDR1 and CDR2 are LNHDA and SQIVND (reference sequence). CDR3 region: CASTSDSFSGNTIYF. As DNA, the CDR3 is TGTGCCAGTACCTCAGACAGCTTCTCTGGAAACACCATATATTTT.

This clone was observed a handful of times. The chain uses TRBV7-9 and TRBJ2-1, with 10 positions matching TRBD2. Germline V lookup: CDR1 SEHNR, CDR2 FQNEAQ (reference sequence). The length of the CDR3 is 19 residues. The V segment lost 1 base and the J segment 7 bases; nucleotides outside the gene matches: 16. The CDR3 bases are TGTGCCAGCAGCTTAGGCCCCCCGCAGACTAGCGGGTCTGGTAATGAGCAGTTCTTC. This sequence encodes CASSLGPPQTSGSGNEQFF.

There are a few counts of this clone. V and J are TRBV7-9 and TRBJ2-7, with D perhaps TRBD2 (6 bases). The CDR3 contains 13 residues. V lost 2 bases, J lost 5 bases, and 10 bases lay in between. CDR1 is SEHNR and CDR2 is FQNEAQ in the germline V gene (reference sequence). Written as DNA, the CDR3 is TGTGCCAGCAGCTTACGGGCGGGGCACGAGCAGTACTTC. Translated: CASSLRAGHEQYF. Drawing the rest from reference TRBV7-9 and TRBJ2-7, the complete variable domain is DTGVSQNPRHKITKRGQNVTFRCDPISEHNRLYWYRQTLGQGPEFLTYFQNEAQLEKSRLLSDRFSAERPKGSFSTLEIQRTEQGDSAMYLCASSLRAGHEQYFGPGTRLTVT.

This clone was seen only once. V is TRBV4-2 and J is TRBJ1-2; 7 nucleotides line up with TRBD1. In germline, CDR1 is LGHNA, CDR2 YNFKEQ. There are 13 residues in the CDR3. The V segment lost 2 bases and the J segment 6 bases; nucleotides outside the gene matches: 3. DNA of the CDR3: TGTGCCAGCAGCCAATCACAGGGGAATGGCTACACCTTC. This gives the protein CASSQSQGNGYTF.

This clone has a handful of counts. The V and J genes are TRBV6-5 and TRBJ2-7; TRBD1 might be the D (6 bases). Trimming removed 0 bases from V and 3 bases from J, with 9 bases in between. This CDR3 comprises 14 residues. The germline CDR1 and CDR2 sequences are MNHEY and SVGAGI. CDR3 bases: TGTGCCAGCAGTTACTCGGGACACCTCTACGAGCAGTACTTC. It yields the protein CASSYSGHLYEQYF.

The chain uses TRBV18 and TRBJ1-1; TRBD1 might be the D (5 bases). Trimming shortened V by 6 bases and J by 4 bases, and 15 bases separated the two germline ends. The CDR3 has 14 amino acids. Germline V gene data show CDR1 as KGHSH and CDR2 as LQKENI. The CDR3 nucleotides read TGTGCCAGCTCGCCAAAGGGCGGGGGCACTGAAGCTTTCTTT. Residues: CASSPKGGGTEAFF.

The rearrangement uses TRBV3-1 (or the pseudogene TRBV3-2) and TRBJ2-1, with 8 bases aligning to TRBD1. The length of the CDR3 is 16 residues. Germline-derived CDR1 and CDR2 are LGHDT and YNNKEL (reference sequence). V lost 3 bases to trimming and J lost 2 bases; unmatched junction nucleotides: 6. The CDR3 spells CASSQFGQGPYNEQFF. The CDR3 bases are TGTGCCAGCAGCCAGTTCGGACAGGGCCCCTACAATGAGCAGTTCTTC.